A single sample is the source of the 23 T cell receptor beta chains below, sequenced in a study of blood T cell repertoires in COVID-19. Sequencing was performed with immunoSEQ multiplex PCR; in TCRdb, only in-frame clones are kept and a portion is missing. The repertoire holds 43,000 or so clones, with 86% as singletons. Specimen: peripheral blood. The receptors were gathered from a man in his fifties or sixties with active COVID-19.

The J gene is TRBJ2-1, the V gene TRBV4-1; 7 nucleotides agree with TRBD2. The CDR3 spans 18 residues. V was clipped by 0 bases and J by 4 bases; unmatched bases: 12. The germline V gene has CDR1 MGHRA and CDR2 YSYEKL. The CDR3 region is CASSQDVGASGLYNEQFF. CDR3 DNA: TGCGCCAGCAGCCAAGATGTTGGGGCTAGCGGACTGTACAATGAGCAGTTCTTC.

The chain employs TRBV2 and TRBJ2-2; D gene unclear. Trimming removed 8 bases from V and 7 bases from J, with 17 bases in between. From germline, CDR1 is SNHLY and CDR2 FYNNEI. The CDR3 sequence is 14 residues long. CDR3 bases: TGTGCCAGCCGCTGGCCTTTAGAGGTCGGGGAGCTGTTTTTT. Residues: CASRWPLEVGELFF.

The J gene is TRBJ1-1, the V gene TRBV11-2, with D perhaps matching TRBD1 (6 bases). The germline V and J ends were trimmed by 3 bases and 0 bases, with 14 bases remaining between them. This CDR3 has 16 residues. Germline CDR1 is SGHAT and CDR2 is FQNNGV. The CDR3 DNA follows: TGTGCCAGCAGCTTCGGACAGACCCTGATGAACACTGAAGCTTTCTTT. Translating gives CASSFGQTLMNTEAFF.

The gene calls are TRBV6-5 and TRBJ2-2; 12 bases line up with TRBD2. Germline V CDR1 and CDR2: MNHEY, SVGAGI. V lost 2 bases, J lost 5 bases, and 3 bases stayed unmatched. This CDR3 contains 16 residues. CDR3 DNA sequence: TGTGCCAGCAGTTACGCAGGACTAGCGGGAACCGGGGAGCTGTTTTTT. Amino acid sequence: CASSYAGLAGTGELFF.

V gene TRBV4-1 combines with J gene TRBJ2-3; no clear D. Trimming removed 4 bases at V and 2 bases at J, with 10 bases between. Germline CDR1 MGHRA, CDR2 YSYEKL. The CDR3 runs 14 residues. CDR3 sequence: CASSRGVDTDTQYF. The CDR3 DNA is TGCGCCAGCAGCCGAGGAGTGGACACAGATACGCAGTATTTT.

The J gene is TRBJ1-5, the V gene TRBV6-2 or TRBV6-3; D is unclear. CDR1 is MNHEY and CDR2 is SVGEGT in the germline V gene. The CDR3 has 16 residues. V lost 2 bases, J lost 0 bases, and 11 bases lay in between. In DNA, the CDR3 is TGTGCCAGCAGTTACATGGAGGACTATAGCAATCAGCCCCAGCATTTT. Amino acid sequence: CASSYMEDYSNQPQHF.

As DNA, the CDR3 is TGTGCCATCAGTGGCGAAGCAGGGGGCTCCTATGGCTACACCTTC. Its protein product is CAISGEAGGSYGYTF. The J gene is TRBJ1-2, the V gene TRBV10-3; 8 bases align to TRBD1. The V gene end was trimmed by 4 bases and the J gene end by 4 bases; junction bases not matched to a gene: 8. The germline V gene encodes CDR1 ENHRY and CDR2 SYGVKD. The CDR3 has 15 amino acids.

The chain has TRBV12-3 or TRBV12-4 and TRBJ1-5, with 9 bases fitting TRBD1. V shed 8 bases and J 5 bases; nucleotides not matched to a gene: 1. The CDR3 length is 12 residues. The CDR3 is CASRQGDQPQHF. CDR3 DNA: TGTGCCAGCCGACAGGGGGATCAGCCCCAGCATTTT.

This CDR3 reads CASSPLSGGGGELFF. In DNA, the CDR3 is TGTGCCAGCAGCCCCCTTAGCGGTGGAGGCGGGGAGCTGTTTTTT. The chain joins TRBV9 to TRBJ2-2, with D possibly TRBD2 on 6 matching bases. The CDR3 spans 15 residues. Trimming pared 4 bases from V and 7 bases from J, leaving 17 bases between. From germline, CDR1 is SGDLS and CDR2 YYNGEE.

The rearrangement links TRBV7-9 to TRBJ2-1, with 11 positions matching TRBD2. The CDR3 contains 14 residues. V was pared by 5 bases and J by 6 bases, with 3 bases of the junction left unmatched. Germline CDR1 reads SEHNR; CDR2 reads FQNEAQ (reference sequence). DNA for the CDR3: TGTGCCAGCAGCCGCGGGACTAGCGGCAATGAGCAGTTCTTC. It encodes CASSRGTSGNEQFF.

The rearrangement joins TRBV7-3 to TRBJ2-7; possible D gene TRBD2, 6 bases. Germline loops: CDR1 SGHTA, CDR2 FQGTGA. This CDR3 region has 14 residues. V was clipped by 6 bases and J by 5 bases, with 17 bases between them. The CDR3 coding sequence is TGTGCCAGCAGTCCGGACTACCCTCCCAACGAGCAGTACTTC. Amino acid sequence: CASSPDYPPNEQYF.

CDR3 DNA sequence: TGTGCCAGCAGCTTGGGACAGAGGGAGACCCAGTACTTC. Protein: CASSLGQRETQYF. This chain links TRBV7-3 with TRBJ2-5, with 7 bases that match TRBD1. CDR1 and CDR2 (germline): SGHTA, FQGTGA. The CDR3 length is 13 residues. V lost 3 bases and J lost 5; bases outside the gene matches: 3. Supplemented by reference TRBV7-3 and TRBJ2-5, the full variable domain reads GAGVSQTPSNKVTEKGKYVELRCDPISGHTALYWYRQSLGQGPEFLIYFQGTGAADDSGLPNDRFFAVRPEGSVSTLKIQRTERGDSAVYLCASSLGQRETQYFGPGTRLLVL.

The J gene is TRBJ2-7, the V gene TRBV12-3 or TRBV12-4, with TRBD1 as a possible D gene (5 bases). The CDR3 covers 13 residues. Trimming stripped 6 bases from V and 2 bases from J, with 11 bases between. The CDR3 protein is CASSSQETYEQYF. The CDR3 coding sequence is TGTGCCAGCAGCTCACAGGAGACCTACGAGCAGTACTTC.

CDR3: CSVETGGWETQYF. CDR3 in DNA: TGCAGCGTTGAAACAGGGGGCTGGGAGACCCAGTACTTC. The gene calls are TRBV29-1 and TRBJ2-5; 9 nucleotides align to TRBD1. Per germline, CDR1 SQVTM and CDR2 ANQGSEA. The CDR3 loop spans 13 amino acids. V shed 2 bases, J shed 5 bases, and the junction held 3 bases outside the gene matches.

This chain links TRBV10-3 with TRBJ2-5; a possible D gene is TRBD1 (6 bases). This CDR3 comprises 13 residues. The germline V and J ends were trimmed by 7 bases and 5 bases, with 14 bases remaining between them. From germline, CDR1 is ENHRY and CDR2 SYGVKD. The CDR3 spells CAIKSGDYETQYF. The DNA for the CDR3 is TGTGCCATCAAGTCAGGGGATTACGAGACCCAGTACTTC.

V gene TRBV28 combines with J gene TRBJ2-5; a possible D gene is TRBD2 (6 bases). The germline CDR1 and CDR2 sequences are MDHEN and SYDVKM. V dropped 4 bases and J dropped 5 bases, with 8 bases sitting between them. CDR3 length: 12 residues. The CDR3 DNA reads as TGTGCCAGCAGTTCCCGGGGGGAGACCCAGTACTTC. Its translation is CASSSRGETQYF.

CDR3 sequence: CASGQGITEAFF. The CDR3, as DNA: TGTGCCAGCGGACAGGGTATCACTGAAGCTTTCTTT. The chain couples TRBV2 to TRBJ1-1, with 8 bases aligning to TRBD1. This CDR3 has 12 amino acids. Trimming at V came to 8 bases and at J to 4 bases, leaving 3 bases not matched to a gene. From germline, CDR1 is SNHLY and CDR2 FYNNEI.

This clone was counted only a few times. The chain carries TRBV10-2 and TRBJ2-2, with D possibly matching TRBD2 (5 bases). CDR1 and CDR2 from the germline V gene are WSHSY and SAAADI. This CDR3 spans 14 amino acids. V was clipped by 2 bases and J by 2 bases, with 6 bases between them. CDR3 DNA: TGCGCCAGCAGTGAGACGGGAAACACCGGGGAGCTGTTTTTT. Protein product: CASSETGNTGELFF.

This sequence joins TRBV5-6 and TRBJ1-2; D unresolved. Per germline, CDR1 SGHDT and CDR2 YYEEEE. The germline V and J ends were trimmed by 0 bases and 8 bases, with 14 bases remaining between them. The CDR3 sequence is 14 residues long. The DNA of the CDR3 is TGTGCCAGCAGCTTGGCACCGCAGGTGGTAGGCTACACCTTC. Protein sequence: CASSLAPQVVGYTF.

The rearrangement links TRBV7-8 to TRBJ2-3; TRBD2 matches 7 bases. The germline CDR1 and CDR2 sequences are SGHVS and FQNEAQ. The junction had 11 bases not matched to a gene; V was cut back by 3 bases and J by 2 bases. The CDR3 covers 17 residues. CDR3: CASSFWGGGGITDTQYF. The CDR3, as DNA: TGTGCCAGCAGCTTTTGGGGTGGCGGGGGTATCACAGATACGCAGTATTTT. The complete variable domain, with remaining parts taken from reference TRBV7-8 and TRBJ2-3, reads GAGVSQSPRYKVAKRGQDVALRCDPISGHVSLFWYQQALGQGPEFLTYFQNEAQLDKSGLPSDRFFAERPEGSVSTLKIQRTQQEDSAVYLCASSFWGGGGITDTQYFGPGTRLTVL.

The CDR3 protein is CASSLRQGSDTQYF. The CDR3 DNA reads as TGTGCCAGCAGTTTACGACAGGGATCAGATACGCAGTATTTT. J is TRBJ2-3 and V is TRBV27, with 7 bases that match TRBD1. Per the germline V gene, CDR1 is MNHEY and CDR2 is SMNVEV (reference sequence). This CDR3 spans 14 amino acids. V was clipped by 2 bases and J by 4 bases; unmatched bases: 3.

The chain employs TRBV5-4 and TRBJ2-1, with TRBD2 as a possible D gene (6 bases). The germline CDR1 and CDR2 sequences are SGHNT and YYREEE (reference sequence). The length of the CDR3 is 13 residues. V lost 4 bases and J 10 bases, leaving 15 bases between the germline ends. CDR3 sequence: CASSPYGGKEQFF. The CDR3 nucleotides are TGTGCCAGCAGCCCTTATGGCGGGAAGGAGCAGTTCTTC.

The rearrangement joins TRBV2 to TRBJ2-3; D ambiguous. The length of the CDR3 is 14 residues. Trimming removed 5 bases at V and 0 bases at J, with 9 bases between. Germline assignment: CDR1 SNHLY and CDR2 FYNNEI. CDR3 in amino acids: CASSPEVSTDTQYF. CDR3 bases: TGTGCCAGCAGTCCCGAGGTTAGCACAGATACGCAGTATTTT.